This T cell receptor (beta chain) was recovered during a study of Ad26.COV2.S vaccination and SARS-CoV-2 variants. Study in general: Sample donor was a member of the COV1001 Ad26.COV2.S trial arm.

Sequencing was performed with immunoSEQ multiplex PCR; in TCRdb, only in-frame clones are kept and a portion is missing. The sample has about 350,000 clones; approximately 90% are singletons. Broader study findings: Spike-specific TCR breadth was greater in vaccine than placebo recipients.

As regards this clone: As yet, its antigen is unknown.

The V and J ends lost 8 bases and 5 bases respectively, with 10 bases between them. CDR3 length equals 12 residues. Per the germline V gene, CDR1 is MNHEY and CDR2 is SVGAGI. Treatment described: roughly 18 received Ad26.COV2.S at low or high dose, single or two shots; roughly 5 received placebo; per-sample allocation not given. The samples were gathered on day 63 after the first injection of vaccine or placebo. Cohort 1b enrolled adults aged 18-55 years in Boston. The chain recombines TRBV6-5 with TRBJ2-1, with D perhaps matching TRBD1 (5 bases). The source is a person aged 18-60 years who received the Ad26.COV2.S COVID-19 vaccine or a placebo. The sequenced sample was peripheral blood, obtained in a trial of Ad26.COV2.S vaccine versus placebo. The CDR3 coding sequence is TGTGCCAGCTCAGACAGACACAATGAGCAGTTCTTC. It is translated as CASSDRHNEQFF.